This T cell receptor beta chain was sequenced during a study of post-analysis software for immune sequencing data. Study findings and constraints: Comparison of patients with controls showed four or five TRBV segments more frequent in patients, TRBV5-6, TRBV5-1 and TRBV20-1 among them.

Unique-molecular-identifier-tagged TCR beta cDNA libraries were used. One entry per CDR3 protein, called by TCRdb with MiXCR from the PCR reads. The repertoire holds 650,000 to 850,000 distinct CDR3 sequences, about half seen once, with approximately 4.4% in the top ten. The V segment lost 6 bases and the J segment 5 bases; nucleotides outside the gene matches: 4. Germline assignment: CDR1 DFQATT and CDR2 SNEGSKA (reference sequence). This CDR3 has 13 amino acids. This clonotype was counted only a few times. Antigen unknown. The V and J genes are TRBV20-1 and TRBJ2-1; 10 bases line up with TRBD2. The material sequenced was blood. This receptor was taken from a girl aged 5 to 17 with multiple sclerosis. The CDR3 loop is CSAGTSAHNEQFF. The DNA for the CDR3 is TGCAGTGCAGGGACTAGCGCGCACAATGAGCAGTTCTTC.